These 29 T cell receptor beta chains were sequenced from one sample in a study of cytomegalovirus exposure and HLA in healthy donors. Repertoires were generated with immunoSEQ multiplex PCR, while TCRdb's copy carries only in-frame clones and drops some. The table has roughly 200,000 clones, 86% seen once. Sequenced material: PBMCs. Every receptor here comes from a man aged 30 to 45 in good health and CMV-seropositive.

In this sample, this clone turned up a few times. V and J are TRBV5-1 and TRBJ1-1; TRBD1 matches at 9 bases. From germline, CDR1 is SGHRS and CDR2 YFSETQ. CDR3 length: 17 residues. Trimming cost V 3 bases and J 2 bases; bases outside gene matches: 11. The CDR3 is CASSSHPLDRGNTEAFF. CDR3 DNA sequence: TGCGCCAGCAGCTCCCACCCCCTGGACAGGGGTAACACTGAAGCTTTCTTT.

The chain's CDR3 is CASSPVGGNEQYF. In nucleotides, the CDR3 is TGTGCCAGCTCACCGGTGGGGGGAAACGAGCAGTACTTC. This sequence joins TRBV18 and TRBJ2-7, with a possible D match to TRBD2 (6 bases). The CDR3 is 13 amino acids. CDR1 and CDR2 from the germline V gene are KGHSH and LQKENI. Trimming stripped 3 bases from V and 5 bases from J, with 11 bases between.

In its sample, this clone was seen once. The chain combines TRBV27 with TRBJ2-3, with D unresolved. In germline, CDR1 is MNHEY, CDR2 SMNVEV (reference sequence). The CDR3 has 16 residues. V dropped 4 bases and J dropped 0 bases, with 14 bases sitting between them. In nucleotides, the CDR3 is TGTGCCAGCAGTTACCACCGACGGGCAAGCACAGATACGCAGTATTTT. This translates into CASSYHRRASTDTQYF.

The count of this clone is one. The chain uses TRBV6-1 and TRBJ1-5; D ambiguous. The V and J ends lost 3 bases and 7 bases respectively, with 16 bases between them. The CDR3 has 15 residues. Per the germline V gene, CDR1 is MNHNS and CDR2 is SASEGT. CDR3 sequence reads: CASSDFGRPPQPQHF. The CDR3 DNA is TGTGCCAGCAGTGACTTCGGGCGGCCCCCACAGCCCCAGCATTTT.

The DNA for the CDR3 is TGTGCCAGCAGCTTATTGGGTCGGGCGGGAAAATACTACAATGAGCAGTTCTTC. Its translation: CASSLLGRAGKYYNEQFF. The chain employs TRBV7-3 and TRBJ2-1, with D possibly TRBD2 on 6 matching bases. The germline V gene encodes CDR1 SGHTA and CDR2 FQGTGA. The germline V and J ends were trimmed by 2 bases and 3 bases, with 20 bases remaining between them. The CDR3 has 18 amino acids.

This chain connects TRBV28 to TRBJ1-5, with 9 bases matching TRBD1. The germline V gene has CDR1 MDHEN and CDR2 SYDVKM. The CDR3 consists of 17 residues. Germline trimming cut 4 bases from V and 2 bases from J; bases unmatched to any gene: 9. In nucleotides, the CDR3 is TGTGCCAGCAGTTCCCACCCGACAGGGGGTCGCAATCAGCCCCAGCATTTT. Translating it yields CASSSHPTGGRNQPQHF.

This clone was found a few times. The sample carries other DNA sequences with the same CDR3. The chain couples TRBV9 to TRBJ1-2; D unresolved. CDR1 SGDLS and CDR2 YYNGEE come from the germline V gene. Trimming stripped 3 bases from V and 5 bases from J, with 5 bases between. This CDR3 region has 11 residues. CDR3: CASSEGYGYTF. CDR3 sequence (DNA): TGTGCCAGCAGCGAAGGGTATGGCTACACCTTC.

This rearrangement joins TRBV28 to TRBJ2-1; D is possibly TRBD2 (6 bases). Trimming shortened V by 6 bases and J by 5 bases, and 20 bases separated the two germline ends. This CDR3 region has 16 residues. CDR1 and CDR2 from the germline V gene are MDHEN and SYDVKM. This CDR3 is CASSQRRRVSNNEQFF. As DNA, the CDR3 is TGTGCCAGCAGCCAACGCCGGAGGGTAAGCAACAATGAGCAGTTCTTC. The whole variable domain, filled in from reference TRBV28 and TRBJ2-1, reads DVKVTQSSRYLVKRTGEKVFLECVQDMDHENMFWYRQDPGLGLRLIYFSYDVKMKEKGDIPEGYSVSREKKERFSLILESASTNQTSMYLCASSQRRRVSNNEQFFGPGTRLTVL.

This chain links TRBV7-3 with TRBJ1-1; D is perhaps TRBD1 (6 bases). V was trimmed by 4 bases and J by 7 bases, leaving 10 bases between them. Per germline, CDR1 SGHTA and CDR2 FQGTGA. The CDR3 has 12 residues. CDR3 sequence reads: CASSYREFEAFF. CDR3 nucleotides: TGTGCCAGCAGCTACAGGGAGTTTGAAGCTTTCTTT.

The chain combines TRBV9 with TRBJ2-7, with 8 bases that match TRBD1. The junction had 11 bases not matched to a gene; V was cut back by 2 bases and J by 7 bases. This CDR3 contains 15 residues. Germline V gene data show CDR1 as SGDLS and CDR2 as YYNGEE. The CDR3 here is CASSVATGEFFEQYF. DNA of the CDR3: TGTGCCAGCAGCGTGGCGACAGGGGAGTTCTTTGAGCAGTACTTC.

The CDR3 DNA reads as TGCAGCGTTGGTCCCCCAGGGATAAGCGAGACCCAGTACTTC. It is translated as CSVGPPGISETQYF. The V gene is TRBV29-1, the J gene TRBJ2-5; D is possibly TRBD1 (5 bases). V shed 4 bases and J shed 5 bases, with 17 bases lying between them. Germline V lookup: CDR1 SQVTM, CDR2 ANQGSEA. The CDR3 sequence is 14 residues long.

This chain connects TRBV4-1 to TRBJ2-2; D gene uncertain. The CDR3 loop spans 14 amino acids. Germline CDR1 is MGHRA and CDR2 is YSYEKL. V lost 4 bases to trimming and J lost 4 bases, with 10 bases between them. CDR3 protein: CASSRPWSTGELFF. CDR3 in DNA: TGCGCCAGCAGCCGTCCGTGGAGCACCGGGGAGCTGTTTTTT.

The chain links TRBV11-3 to TRBJ2-3, with TRBD2 matching 8 bases. V lost 8 bases to trimming and J lost 0 bases; unmatched junction nucleotides: 4. Germline CDR1 is SGHNT and CDR2 is YENEEA. The CDR3 runs 14 residues. CDR3 sequence (DNA): TGTGCCAGCGGCCGACTAGCGAGCACAGATACGCAGTATTTT. Translating gives CASGRLASTDTQYF.

The chain combines TRBV10-3 with TRBJ2-5, with 9 bases that match TRBD2. Germline V gives CDR1 ENHRY, CDR2 SYGVKD. The V segment lost 10 bases and the J segment 7 bases; nucleotides outside the gene matches: 16. The CDR3 runs to 15 residues. The CDR3 spells CATDGGREGEVTQYF. The CDR3 nucleotides are TGTGCCACCGACGGGGGGCGGGAGGGCGAGGTGACCCAGTACTTC.

The rearrangement uses TRBV9 and TRBJ2-7; perhaps TRBD1 as D (5 bases). The CDR3 runs to 16 residues. Per the germline V gene, CDR1 is SGDLS and CDR2 is YYNGEE. V lost 4 bases and J lost 3, with 20 bases in between. This CDR3 is CASSPQSRQGGYEQYF. CDR3 nucleotide sequence: TGTGCCAGCAGCCCCCAATCCCGGCAGGGTGGCTACGAGCAGTACTTC. Full variable domain (remainder filled in from reference TRBV9 and TRBJ2-7): DSGVTQTPKHLITATGQRVTLRCSPRSGDLSVYWYQQSLDQGLQFLIQYYNGEERAKGNILERFSAQQFPDLHSELNLSSLELGDSALYFCASSPQSRQGGYEQYFGPGTRLTVT.

The chain joins TRBV18 to TRBJ2-1, with no clear D. CDR3 size: 16 residues. V was clipped by 1 base and J by 0 bases, with 10 bases between them. Looked up from germline, CDR1 is KGHSH and CDR2 is LQKENI. The CDR3 nucleotides read TGTGCCAGCTCACCACAGGGTAGGAGCTCCTACAATGAGCAGTTCTTC. It is translated as CASSPQGRSSYNEQFF.

This sequence joins TRBV6-1 and TRBJ1-5, with D uncertain. The germline gives CDR1 MNHNS, CDR2 SASEGT. V shed 8 bases and J shed 0 bases, with 8 bases lying between them. The CDR3 sequence is 13 residues long. The CDR3 nucleotides are TGTGCCAGCCTCCTTAATAGCAATCAGCCCCAGCATTTT. This gives the protein CASLLNSNQPQHF.

This rearrangement joins TRBV11-2 to TRBJ1-2; the D gene is possibly TRBD1 (6 bases). Per the germline V gene, CDR1 is SGHAT and CDR2 is FQNNGV. Trimming took 2 bases from V and 3 from J, leaving 13 bases between them. The CDR3 has 15 residues. CDR3 amino acids: CASSLRGGGYYGYTF. CDR3 sequence (DNA): TGTGCCAGCAGCTTAAGGGGGGGTGGTTACTATGGCTACACCTTC. Based on the CDR3 plus reference TRBV11-2 and TRBJ1-2, the full variable domain is EAGVAQSPRYKIIEKRQSVAFWCNPISGHATLYWYQQILGQGPKLLIQFQNNGVVDDSQLPKDRFSAERLKGVDSTLKIQPAKLEDSAVYLCASSLRGGGYYGYTFGSGTRLTVV.

The chain joins TRBV11-3 to TRBJ1-2; 8 bases map to TRBD1. With V trimmed by 5 bases and J by 6 bases, 5 bases remained unmatched. Germline loops: CDR1 SGHNT, CDR2 YENEEA. This CDR3 has 13 residues. The CDR3 protein is CASSAQTGDGYTF. The CDR3 bases are TGTGCCAGCAGCGCCCAGACAGGGGATGGCTACACCTTC.

This rearrangement joins TRBV27 to TRBJ1-1; unclear D gene. The length of the CDR3 is 15 residues. V dropped 4 bases and J dropped 1 base, with 13 bases sitting between them. Germline assignment: CDR1 MNHEY and CDR2 SMNVEV (reference sequence). CDR3 in DNA: TGTGCCAGCAGTTCCGCCCCAAGGGAGAACACTGAAGCTTTCTTT. It translates to CASSSAPRENTEAFF.

The chain is built from TRBV27 and TRBJ1-2; 10 nucleotides align to TRBD1. Germline-derived CDR1 and CDR2 are MNHEY and SMNVEV (reference sequence). The CDR3 length is 17 residues. Trimming cost V 6 bases and J 3 bases; bases outside gene matches: 13. The CDR3 coding sequence is TGTGCCAGCAGGGAAATTGGGACAGGGGCAGCCCACTATGGCTACACCTTC. Amino acid sequence: CASREIGTGAAHYGYTF.

V is TRBV19 and J is TRBJ2-7, with D tentatively TRBD1 (6 bases). CDR3 length: 14 residues. Trimming left V 3 bases short and J 0 bases short, with 9 bases between. Germline loops: CDR1 LNHDA, CDR2 SQIVND (reference sequence). CDR3 amino acids: CASSIGQISYEQYF. CDR3 DNA: TGTGCCAGTAGTATTGGACAGATCTCCTACGAGCAGTACTTC.

This rearrangement joins TRBV11-2 to TRBJ2-7, with a weak D call TRBD2 (5 bases). V lost 1 base to trimming and J lost 1 base, with 11 bases between them. The CDR3 consists of 15 residues. CDR1 is SGHAT, CDR2 FQNNGV, per germline. The DNA for the CDR3 is TGTGCCAGCAGCTTAGGAGAAGGGAGATCCTACGAGCAGTACTTC. This gives the protein CASSLGEGRSYEQYF.

This CDR3 is CASQRGDGGKNIQYF. The CDR3, as DNA: TGTGCATCTCAGAGAGGGGACGGAGGCAAAAACATTCAGTACTTC. The chain couples TRBV28 to TRBJ2-4, with D perhaps TRBD1 or TRBD2 (5 bases each). This CDR3 has 15 residues. The germline gives CDR1 MDHEN, CDR2 SYDVKM. The full variable domain, completed using reference TRBV28 and TRBJ2-4, is DVKVTQSSRYLVKRTGEKVFLECVQDMDHENMFWYRQDPGLGLRLIYFSYDVKMKEKGDIPEGYSVSREKKERFSLILESASTNQTSMYLCASQRGDGGKNIQYFGAGTRLSVL.

This chain connects TRBV19 to TRBJ2-7; unclear D gene. Between the trimmed V and J ends, which lost 7 bases and 2 bases, there was a span of 15 bases. CDR1 LNHDA and CDR2 SQIVND come from the germline V gene (reference sequence). The CDR3 length is 14 residues. The CDR3 is CASNAGRGPYEQYF. Here the CDR3 DNA reads TGTGCCAGTAACGCCGGACGAGGCCCCTACGAGCAGTACTTC.

This clone has only a few counts. The chain has TRBV19 and TRBJ1-5, with unresolved D. The V end was cut by 7 bases, the J end by 13 bases, with 23 bases between. Germline V lookup: CDR1 LNHDA, CDR2 SQIVND (reference sequence). This CDR3 has 14 amino acids. The CDR3: CASIDTTRAGSQHF. The CDR3, as DNA: TGTGCCAGTATCGATACCACTAGGGCCGGCTCTCAGCATTTT. Complete variable domain (other parts from reference TRBV19 and TRBJ1-5): DGGITQSPKYLFRKEGQNVTLSCEQNLNHDAMYWYRQDPGQGLRLIYYSQIVNDFQKGDIAEGYSVSREKKESFPLTVTSAQKNPTAFYLCASIDTTRAGSQHFGDGTRLSIL.

This chain uses TRBV7-2 with TRBJ1-4; TRBD1 matches 7 bases. Trimming cost V 6 bases and J 4 bases; bases outside gene matches: 8. The CDR3 sequence is 15 residues long. Germline values: CDR1 SGHTA, CDR2 FQGNSA. DNA for the CDR3: TGTGCCAGCAGGGTACCGGGACAGAATAATGAAAAACTGTTTTTT. It translates to CASRVPGQNNEKLFF.

This clone was seen once. This chain connects TRBV6-5 to TRBJ1-5; TRBD1 aligns across 8 bases. This CDR3 has 13 amino acids. The germline gives CDR1 MNHEY, CDR2 SVGAGI. V was pared by 5 bases and J by 6 bases, with 3 bases of the junction left unmatched. The CDR3 coding sequence is TGTGCCAGCAGTAGGGACAGGTTTCAGCCCCAGCATTTT. This encodes CASSRDRFQPQHF.

This chain uses TRBV5-1 with TRBJ1-3; 9 nucleotides line up with TRBD1. The CDR3 is made up of 15 amino acids. Germline CDR1 SGHRS, CDR2 YFSETQ. The ends lost 0 bases at V and 3 bases at J; junction bases unmatched: 1. DNA of the CDR3: TGCGCCAGCAGCTTGGAGACAGGGGGTGGAAACACCATATATTTT. It encodes CASSLETGGGNTIYF.